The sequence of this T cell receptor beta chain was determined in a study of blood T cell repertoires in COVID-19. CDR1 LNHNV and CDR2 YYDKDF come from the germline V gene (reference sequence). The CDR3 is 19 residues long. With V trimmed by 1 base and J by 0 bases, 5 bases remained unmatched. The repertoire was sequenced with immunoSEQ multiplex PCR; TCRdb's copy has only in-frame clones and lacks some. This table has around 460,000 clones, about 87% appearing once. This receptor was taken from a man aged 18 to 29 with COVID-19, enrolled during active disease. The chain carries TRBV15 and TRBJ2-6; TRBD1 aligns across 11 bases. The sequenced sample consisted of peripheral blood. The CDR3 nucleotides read TGTGCCACCAGCAGAGGGACCGGGACAGGGGGCTCTGGGGCCAACGTCCTGACTTTC. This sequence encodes CATSRGTGTGGSGANVLTF.